Listed below are T cell receptor beta chains from one sample, sequenced in a study of regulatory T cells in long-lasting Graves disease. MiXCR, run by TCRdb on the multiplex PCR reads, gives a single entry per CDR3 protein. This sample yields 420,000 or so distinct CDR3 sequences, of which around 15% are seen a single time; about a quarter belongs to the top ten. These data also featured in a second study, about T cells in Graves' hyperthyroidism and ophthalmopathy.

Material: peripheral blood mononuclear cells (PBMCs), obtained at new diagnosis, from a patient treated with antithyroid drugs. These receptors were collected from a woman aged 18-35 years with Graves disease. CDR3s include the opening cysteine and the closing phenylalanine or tryptophan. Fields, in order: clone size, V gene, D gene, J gene, CDR3 DNA, CDR3 protein. A D gene is named only where the DNA matches it firmly. Size values are once, few and many counts, or a class for expanded clones, and some rows have none.

NA	TRBV9	NA	TRBJ2-2	TGTGCCAGCAGCGCCAACCTAGGGGACGGTTCGGGCGGGGAGCTGTTTTTT	CASSANLGDGSGGELFF
NA	TRBV7-9	TRBD1	TRBJ2-5	TGTGCCAGCAGATCCCTCGGGACAGCAACCCAAGAGACCCAGTACTTC	CASRSLGTATQETQYF
few	TRBV24-1	NA	TRBJ1-4	TGTGCCACCAGTGATTCGAGGAGGCCCACACATGAAAAACTGTTTTTT	CATSDSRRPTHEKLFF
NA	TRBV24-1	TRBD1	TRBJ2-3	TGTGCCACCAGTGATTACAGGGGGAAGAACACAGATACGCAGTATTTT	CATSDYRGKNTDTQYF
NA	TRBV5-4	TRBD1	TRBJ2-6	TGTGCCAGCAGCTTGACAACCGGGACAGGGCTCTCTGGGGCCAACGTCCTGACTTTC	CASSLTTGTGLSGANVLTF
few	TRBV10-3	NA	TRBJ2-7	TGTGCCATCTCAAGCGAGAACTTTTACGAGCAGTACTTC	CAISSENFYEQYF
once	TRBV19	TRBD2	TRBJ2-1	TGTGCCAGTAGTATGAGGGTAGCGGGAGTCAATGAGCAGTTCTTC	CASSMRVAGVNEQFF
NA	TRBV29-1	TRBD2	TRBJ2-2	TGCAGCGTTGCTGTAGCGGGGGTCGGAACCGGGGAGCTGTTTTTT	CSVAVAGVGTGELFF
NA	TRBV19	NA	TRBJ2-7	TGTGCCAGTAGTATCTTGACAGGACCGACCTACGAGCAGTACTTC	CASSILTGPTYEQYF
many	TRBV6-1	NA	TRBJ2-3	TGTGCCAGCAGTGAAGGCTGGCGGGATACGCAGTATTTT	CASSEGWRDTQYF
NA	TRBV5-4	TRBD1	TRBJ2-7	TGTGCCAGCAGCTTGGGGGGGACAGGGGGCTACGAGCAGTACTTC	CASSLGGTGGYEQYF
NA	TRBV9	TRBD1	TRBJ2-7	TGTGCCAGCAGCGAGGGACAGGGCACCTACGAGCAGTACTTC	CASSEGQGTYEQYF
NA	TRBV5-1	TRBD2	TRBJ2-4	TGCGCCAGCACAAAACTAGCGGGAGGGCCGGGAGCCAAAAACATTCAGTACTTC	CASTKLAGGPGAKNIQYF
once	TRBV12-3/TRBV12-4	TRBD1	TRBJ1-4	TGTGCCAGCAGTTTAACAGGGGGTAACGAAAAACTGTTTTTT	CASSLTGGNEKLFF
few	TRBV6-2/TRBV6-3	TRBD1	TRBJ2-7	TGTGCCAGCAATAGACAGGGGACCTACGAGCAGTACTTC	CASNRQGTYEQYF
few	TRBV19	TRBD2	TRBJ2-1	TGTGCCAGTAGTTTGGGACTAGCGGCTGAGCAGTTCTTC	CASSLGLAAEQFF
NA	TRBV16	NA	TRBJ1-2	TGTGCCAGCAGCCAAAGCGGGATTAGCGGGGGCAGCTTCTCTAACTATGGCTACACCTTC	CASSQSGISGGSFSNYGYTF
many	TRBV11-2	NA	TRBJ2-1	TGTGCCAGCAGCCAAGACAGGAACAATGAGCAGTTCTTC	CASSQDRNNEQFF
many	TRBV2	TRBD1	TRBJ2-1	TGTGCCAGCAGAGCCAATAGGGACAGGAGGTTCTACAATGAGCAGTTCTTC	CASRANRDRRFYNEQFF
many	TRBV11-1	TRBD2	TRBJ2-5	TGTGCCAGCGGACTAGCGGGAGCAGAGACCCAGTACTTC	CASGLAGAETQYF
NA	TRBV7-3	TRBD1	TRBJ2-7	TGTGCCGGCAGCTTAGAGGGGGCAGCAACCGGTCGGTCCTACGAGCAGTACTTC	CAGSLEGAATGRSYEQYF
many	TRBV28	NA	TRBJ2-5	TGTGCCAGCAGACGCGGAGGGGGGGCGGGGGAGGAGACCCAGTACTTC	CASRRGGGAGEETQYF
many	TRBV28	TRBD2	TRBJ2-1	TGTGCCAGCAGTCCCCTTACTAGCGGGAGTTACAATGAGCAGTTCTTC	CASSPLTSGSYNEQFF
many	TRBV27	TRBD1	TRBJ2-7	TGTGCCAGCAGCCCGGGGACAGGGGTTAACTACGAGCAGTACTTC	CASSPGTGVNYEQYF
few	TRBV28	TRBD2	TRBJ2-2	TGTGCCAGCAGTTTTAGCGGGATATTCAACACCGGGGAGCTGTTTTTT	CASSFSGIFNTGELFF
NA	TRBV27	TRBD2	TRBJ2-5	TGTGCCAGCAGTCCAAGACTAGCGGGATCCCAAGAGACCCAGTACTTC	CASSPRLAGSQETQYF
many	TRBV5-8	NA	TRBJ2-7	TGTGCCAGCAGCTTGCCGGGAACAAACTACGAGCAGTACTTC	CASSLPGTNYEQYF
NA	TRBV5-1	NA	TRBJ1-2	TGCGCCAGCAGCCTCAGACACGCTAACTATGGCTACACCTTC	CASSLRHANYGYTF
many	TRBV7-3	TRBD2	TRBJ2-3	TGTGCCAGCAGCCGTTTTTCCCCGGGAGGGGTTACAGATACGCAGTATTTT	CASSRFSPGGVTDTQYF
few	TRBV2	NA	TRBJ2-7	TGTGCCAGCAGTGGGGACAACTACTACGAGCAGTACTTC	CASSGDNYYEQYF
few	TRBV6-2/TRBV6-3	NA	TRBJ1-5	TGTGCCAGCAGTTACCCTCCTGTGGGGGCTAGCAATCAGTCCCAGCATTTT	CASSYPPVGASNQSQHF
NA	TRBV29-1	NA	TRBJ1-5	TGCAGCGTTTTATGGGCTCAGGGGCAGCCCCAGCATTTT	CSVLWAQGQPQHF
many	TRBV28	NA	TRBJ2-3	TGTGCCAGCAGCTCACAGGAGAGCACAGATACGCAGTATTTT	CASSSQESTDTQYF
NA	TRBV5-1	NA	TRBJ2-7	TGCGCCAGCAGCTCAACAGGGGAGGCCTACGAGCAGTACTTC	CASSSTGEAYEQYF
NA	TRBV7-2	TRBD2	TRBJ2-4	TGTGCCAGCAGCTTACAAGGGGCTAGCGGAGTTGGGGGGAAAAACATTCAGTACTTC	CASSLQGASGVGGKNIQYF
many	TRBV29-1	NA	TRBJ1-1	TGCAGCGTTGAAATAAGGTTGTCGGAAGCTTTCTTT	CSVEIRLSEAFF
many	TRBV20-1	NA	TRBJ2-7	TGCAGTGCTAGAGGGAATCGGGAATACTCCTACGAGCAGTACTTC	CSARGNREYSYEQYF
many	TRBV4-1	NA	TRBJ2-7	TGCGCCAGCAGCCAAGATGCAGGCTACGAGCAGTACTTC	CASSQDAGYEQYF
NA	TRBV10-1	NA	TRBJ1-4	TGCGCCAGACCCCACTCACAGGGCGGAAACGAAAAACTGTTTTTT	CARPHSQGGNEKLFF
NA	TRBV9	NA	TRBJ1-5	TGTGCCAGCAGCGACGGTGGGCCCCAGCATTTT	CASSDGGPQHF
few	TRBV27	NA	TRBJ1-1	TGTGCCAGCAGGGGGTTCGACAGCGCCAACACTGAAGCTTTCTTT	CASRGFDSANTEAFF
NA	TRBV24-1	NA	TRBJ1-2	TGTGCCACCAGTGATGCAGGGTACGGCTACACCTTC	CATSDAGYGYTF
many	TRBV12-3/TRBV12-4	NA	TRBJ1-1	TGTGCCAGCAGTCGGAGGGAGGGAGCTTTCTTT	CASSRREGAFF
few	TRBV7-8	TRBD2	TRBJ2-1	TGTGCCAGCAGCTTAGGTACTAGCGCCAATGAGCAGTTCTTC	CASSLGTSANEQFF
many	TRBV3-1	NA	TRBJ1-4	TGTGCCAGCAGCCACCGACAGATTAATGAAAAACTGTTTTTT	CASSHRQINEKLFF
few	TRBV2	TRBD2	TRBJ2-1	TGTGCCAGCAGAAAGGGACTAGCGGGGCGGGATGAGCAGTTCTTC	CASRKGLAGRDEQFF
few	TRBV4-1	NA	TRBJ2-7	TGCGCCAGCAGCCAAGAGTCCCGGGGGCGGAACGAGCAGTACTTC	CASSQESRGRNEQYF
NA	TRBV9	TRBD2	TRBJ2-2	TGTGCCAGCAGCGTAGAGGCTAGCGGGAGGGCCAGCACCGGGGAGCTGTTTTTT	CASSVEASGRASTGELFF
many	TRBV12-3/TRBV12-4	NA	TRBJ2-1	TGTGCCAGCAGCCCACGGGGCCCACAGGGTGAGCAGTTCTTC	CASSPRGPQGEQFF
many	TRBV5-1	NA	TRBJ2-7	TGCGCCAGCAGCTTGGCTAGCGCGATCTACGAGCAGTACTTC	CASSLASAIYEQYF
many	TRBV30	NA	TRBJ2-1	TGTGCCTGGAGTGTACAGGCCCATGAGCAGTTCTTC	CAWSVQAHEQFF
many	TRBV2	TRBD1	TRBJ1-6	TGTGCCAGCAGTGAGCGGGTCCTGGGACAGGGTTCGTTGACCCTCCACTTT	CASSERVLGQGSLTLHF